This T cell receptor beta chain appears in the sequencing data of a study of T cell responses to AZD1222 COVID-19 vaccine. Study conclusions and caveats: Donors in the cohort were predominantly white British and more often female, and clonal diversity was possibly underestimated.

Points on this clone: Its target is not known.

This CDR3 comprises 16 residues. The table came from immunoSEQ multiplex PCR; TCRdb's copy has only in-frame clones and leaves some out. Among 30,000 to 35,000 clones listed, approximately 93% were seen once. Material: peripheral blood, obtained on day 0 of AZD1222 vaccination. The receptor was isolated from an adult in good health. J is TRBJ1-6 and V is TRBV21-1; no check of the table's D call, TRBD1, against the DNA was made. TRBV21-1 is designated a pseudogene. In nucleotides, the CDR3 is TGTGCCAGCAGCAAAGGGTGGCTGCAGAATAATTCACCCCTCCACTTT. Its protein is CASSKGWLQNNSPLHF.